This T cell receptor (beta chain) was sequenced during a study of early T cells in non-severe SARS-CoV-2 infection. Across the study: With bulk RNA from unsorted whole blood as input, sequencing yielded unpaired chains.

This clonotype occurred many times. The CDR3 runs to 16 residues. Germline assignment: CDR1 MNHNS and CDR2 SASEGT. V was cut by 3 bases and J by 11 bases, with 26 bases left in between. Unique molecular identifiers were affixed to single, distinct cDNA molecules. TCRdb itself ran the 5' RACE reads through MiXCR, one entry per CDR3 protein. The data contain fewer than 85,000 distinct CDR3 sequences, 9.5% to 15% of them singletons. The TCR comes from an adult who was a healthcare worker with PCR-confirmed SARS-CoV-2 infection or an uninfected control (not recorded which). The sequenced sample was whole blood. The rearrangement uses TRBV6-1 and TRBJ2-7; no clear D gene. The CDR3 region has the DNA TGTGCCAGCAGTGACAAGCTGGCATACAGTAGGATGCCAAAGTACTTC. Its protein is CASSDKLAYSRMPKYF.